Listed here are 25 T cell receptor beta chains from one sample, sequenced in a study of chemoradiotherapy in HPV16-positive cancers. Assay used: immunoSEQ multiplex PCR; TCRdb lists only in-frame clones, some missing. The data show 300 or so clones, around 90% seen once. This specimen was tumor tissue, taken from a patient who underwent chemoradiotherapy. These receptors were collected from a human donor with HPV-associated anogenital cancer.

This sequence joins TRBV5-1 and TRBJ2-2; 8 positions match TRBD1. The ends lost 4 bases at V and 4 bases at J; junction bases unmatched: 6. The CDR3 consists of 15 residues. Germline assignment: CDR1 SGHRS and CDR2 YFSETQ. Here the CDR3 reads CASSRLTGGTGELFF. In DNA form, the CDR3 reads TGCGCCAGCAGCCGACTCACAGGGGGCACCGGGGAGCTGTTTTTT.

Here the CDR3 DNA reads TGTGCCAGCAGCTCCCGAGAAGCGAACACAGATACGCAGTATTTT. Its protein product is CASSSREANTDTQYF. The chain recombines TRBV7-9 with TRBJ2-3; D call uncertain. Trimming removed 4 bases from V and 2 bases from J, with 13 bases in between. The CDR3 runs to 15 residues. In germline, CDR1 is SEHNR, CDR2 FQNEAQ (reference sequence). Variable domain in full (rest from reference TRBV7-9 and TRBJ2-3): DTGVSQNPRHKITKRGQNVTFRCDPISEHNRLYWYRQTLGQGPEFLTYFQNEAQLEKSRLLSDRFSAERPKGSFSTLEIQRTEQGDSAMYLCASSSREANTDTQYFGPGTRLTVL.

This chain joins TRBV7-9 and TRBJ1-2; a weak D match, TRBD1 (6 bases). Trimming shortened V by 4 bases and J by 8 bases, and 11 bases separated the two germline ends. Germline loops: CDR1 SEHNR, CDR2 FQNEAQ (reference sequence). CDR3 size: 12 residues. In DNA form, the CDR3 reads TGTGCCAGCAGCTCTAACAGGGACGGCTACACCTTC. This codes for CASSSNRDGYTF.

J is TRBJ2-2 and V is TRBV5-4; D is possibly TRBD1 (6 bases). The germline V gene has CDR1 SGHNT and CDR2 YYREEE (reference sequence). The V and J ends lost 4 bases and 5 bases respectively, with 12 bases between them. The CDR3 is made up of 14 amino acids. CDR3 sequence reads: CASSVTGFTGELFF. CDR3 DNA: TGTGCCAGCAGCGTTACAGGGTTTACCGGGGAGCTGTTTTTT.

The rearrangement joins TRBV28 to TRBJ1-1; TRBD1 aligns across 8 bases. The junction had 7 bases not matched to a gene; V was cut back by 7 bases and J by 12 bases. CDR1 is MDHEN and CDR2 is SYDVKM in the germline V gene. The CDR3 is 11 amino acids. CDR3 in amino acids: CASTVDRATFF. Written as DNA, the CDR3 is TGTGCCAGCACCGTGGACAGGGCGACTTTCTTT.

The chain is built from TRBV12-5 and TRBJ2-1; tentatively, D is TRBD1 (6 bases). The CDR3 has 12 residues. Germline CDR1 reads LGHNT; CDR2 reads FRNRAP. Trimming left V 7 bases short and J 10 bases short, with 14 bases between. CDR3 DNA sequence: TGTGCTAGTGAGTTTGGGGGCAGAGAGCAGTTCTTC. This gives the protein CASEFGGREQFF.

In its sample, this clone was seen once. The genes are TRBV6-6 and TRBJ1-2; no clear D. V was trimmed by 2 bases and J by 0 bases, leaving 7 bases between them. This CDR3 region has 14 residues. Germline V gene data show CDR1 as MNHNY and CDR2 as SVGAGI (reference sequence). CDR3 region: CASSYHGSNYGYTF. The CDR3 DNA sequence: TGTGCCAGCAGTTACCACGGGTCTAACTATGGCTACACCTTC.

This chain connects TRBV6-5 to TRBJ2-6; D is ambiguous. Trimming pared 0 bases from V and 1 base from J, leaving 7 bases between. CDR1 and CDR2 from the germline V gene are MNHEY and SVGAGI. This CDR3 has 16 residues. The CDR3 nucleotides are TGTGCCAGCAGTTACTCGGAGCTTTCTGGGGCCAACGTCCTGACTTTC. The encoded protein is CASSYSELSGANVLTF.

The rearrangement joins TRBV6-6 to TRBJ1-5, with D perhaps matching TRBD1 (6 bases). The V gene's germline CDR1 is MNHNY and CDR2 SVGAGI (reference sequence). The ends were cut back, 5 bases at V and 9 bases at J, with 14 bases in the middle. This CDR3 region has 13 residues. For the CDR3, the DNA is TGTGCCAGCAGTCCACAGGGAGGACGGCCCCAGCATTTT. This codes for CASSPQGGRPQHF.

The V and J genes are TRBV10-3 and TRBJ2-7; D is perhaps TRBD1 or TRBD2 (6 bases each). Germline CDR1 is ENHRY and CDR2 is SYGVKD. CDR3 size: 13 residues. V lost 5 bases and J lost 6, with 14 bases in between. DNA for the CDR3: TGTGCCATCAGTCCGGGGGTAGGGGGCGAGCAGTACGTC. This sequence encodes CAISPGVGGEQYV.

The V gene is TRBV2, the J gene TRBJ1-3; perhaps TRBD1 as D (5 bases). Trimming pared 5 bases from V and 3 bases from J, leaving 17 bases between. The CDR3 is 16 residues long. CDR1 is SNHLY and CDR2 is FYNNEI in the germline V gene. The CDR3 loop is CASSKKRGEGGNTIYF. CDR3 DNA: TGTGCCAGCAGTAAAAAACGAGGGGAAGGTGGAAACACCATATATTTT. Based on the CDR3 plus reference TRBV2 and TRBJ1-3, the full variable domain is EPEVTQTPSHQVTQMGQEVILRCVPISNHLYFYWYRQILGQKVEFLVSFYNNEISEKSEIFDDQFSVERPDGSNFTLKIRSTKLEDSAMYFCASSKKRGEGGNTIYFGEGSWLTVV.

V is TRBV18 and J is TRBJ2-5; tentatively, D is TRBD2 (6 bases). Trimming left V 1 base short and J 5 bases short, with 11 bases between. In germline, CDR1 is KGHSH, CDR2 LQKENI. This CDR3 has 14 amino acids. Written as DNA, the CDR3 is TGTGCCAGCTCACCACGGGGGGTCCGGGAGACCCAGTACTTC. Translating gives CASSPRGVRETQYF. The full variable domain, with the rest looked up from reference TRBV18 and TRBJ2-5, is NAGVMQNPRHLVRRRGQEARLRCSPMKGHSHVYWYRQLPEEGLKFMVYLQKENIIDESGMPKERFSAEFPKEGPSILRIQQVVRGDSAAYFCASSPRGVRETQYFGPGTRLLVL.

The chain joins TRBV14 to TRBJ2-3; perhaps TRBD1 as D (5 bases). V was cut by 6 bases and J by 2 bases, with 12 bases left in between. The germline CDR1 and CDR2 sequences are SGHDN and FVKESK. The CDR3 is 14 amino acids. As DNA, the CDR3 is TGTGCCAGCAGATCAGGGATTTCCACAGATACGCAGTATTTT. It yields the protein CASRSGISTDTQYF. The variable domain in full, with the rest retrieved from reference TRBV14 and TRBJ2-3, is EAGVTQFPSHSVIEKGQTVTLRCDPISGHDNLYWYRRVMGKEIKFLLHFVKESKQDESGMPNNRFLAERTGGTYSTLKVQPAELEDSGVYFCASRSGISTDTQYFGPGTRLTVL.

The chain joins TRBV11-2 to TRBJ1-1, with D unclear. This CDR3 has 13 residues. V was trimmed by 2 bases and J by 2 bases, leaving 6 bases between them. Per germline, CDR1 SGHAT and CDR2 FQNNGV. The CDR3 protein is CASSLSRNTEAFF. In DNA form, the CDR3 reads TGTGCCAGCAGCTTATCCAGAAACACTGAAGCTTTCTTT.

The rearrangement uses TRBV2 and TRBJ1-1; 7 bases line up with TRBD1. V lost 6 bases, J lost 0 bases, and 7 bases stayed unmatched. This CDR3 is 15 amino acids long. Germline CDR1 SNHLY, CDR2 FYNNEI. In DNA form, the CDR3 reads TGTGCCAGCAGCCATGCTCAGGGGGTGAACACTGAAGCTTTCTTT. It yields the protein CASSHAQGVNTEAFF.

The chain recombines TRBV13 with TRBJ1-2, with 7 positions matching TRBD1. CDR3 length: 19 residues. Germline lookup yields CDR1 PRHDT and CDR2 FYEKMQ (reference sequence). Trimming at V came to 3 bases and at J to 2 bases, leaving 18 bases not matched to a gene. CDR3 amino acids: CASSFRGVGTAPLNYGYTF. CDR3 in DNA: TGTGCCAGCAGCTTTAGGGGAGTCGGGACAGCGCCTCTCAACTATGGCTACACCTTC.

The rearrangement links TRBV11-2 to TRBJ2-7; no definite D call. Germline V gives CDR1 SGHAT, CDR2 FQNNGV. V gave up 2 bases and J gave up 2 bases, with 10 bases separating them. The CDR3 is made up of 14 amino acids. The CDR3: CASSLFSDTYEQYF. CDR3 bases: TGTGCCAGCAGCTTATTCAGTGACACCTACGAGCAGTACTTC.

This clone has a single count. The chain is built from TRBV5-5 and TRBJ2-7; a possible D gene is TRBD2 (5 bases). The V and J ends lost 1 base and 7 bases respectively, with 18 bases between them. Germline CDR1 SGHKS, CDR2 YYEKEE (reference sequence). CDR3 size: 15 residues. Here the CDR3 DNA reads TGTGCCAGCAGCTTGAAAGAGAGCTTAAGAGGGGAGCAGTACTTC. This gives the protein CASSLKESLRGEQYF.

The chain is built from TRBV6-1 and TRBJ1-1; 8 nucleotides line up with TRBD1. The germline V gene encodes CDR1 MNHNS and CDR2 SASEGT. This CDR3 is built from 13 residues. With 1 base clipped from V and 10 bases from J, the junction kept 5 bases outside the gene matches. The CDR3 protein is CASSEGGQVAAFF. Written as DNA, the CDR3 is TGTGCCAGCAGTGAAGGGGGACAGGTGGCAGCTTTCTTT.

The chain couples TRBV4-2 to TRBJ2-3; 16 bases fit TRBD2. CDR1 is LGHNA, CDR2 YNFKEQ, per germline. V shed 3 bases, J shed 4 bases, and the junction held 1 base outside the gene matches. CDR3 length equals 16 residues. Here the CDR3 reads CASSQGLAGGSDTQYF. The CDR3 nucleotides are TGTGCCAGCAGCCAGGGACTAGCGGGGGGGTCAGATACGCAGTATTTT.

The J gene is TRBJ2-7, the V gene TRBV11-2, with 10 bases matching TRBD1. V was clipped by 7 bases and J by 3 bases; unmatched bases: 18. Germline V gene sequence: CDR1 SGHAT, CDR2 FQNNGV. CDR3 length: 18 residues. The CDR3 sequence is CASNDRGRADPSFYEQYF. In nucleotides, the CDR3 is TGTGCCAGCAACGACAGGGGGCGAGCAGACCCCTCTTTCTACGAGCAGTACTTC.

Only a few counts were recorded for this clone. CDR3 sequence: CASSQGTGSNEQYF. The DNA of the CDR3 is TGCGCCAGCAGCCAGGGGACAGGGTCCAACGAGCAGTACTTC. The chain carries TRBV4-1 and TRBJ2-7, with 9 bases matching TRBD1. The CDR3 loop spans 14 amino acids. Unmatched junction bases numbered 5, after V lost 3 bases and J lost 5 bases. The germline V gene encodes CDR1 MGHRA and CDR2 YSYEKL.

CDR3 in DNA: TGTGCCAGTAGTATAAGGGTTGCCGAGACCCAGTACTTC. It codes for CASSIRVAETQYF. J is TRBJ2-5 and V is TRBV19; no reliable D call. The CDR3 has 13 amino acids. With 2 bases removed from V and 5 bases from J, the gap between germline ends came to 9 bases. CDR1 and CDR2 (germline): LNHDA, SQIVND (reference sequence).

The V gene is TRBV9, the J gene TRBJ2-3; no reliable D call. V gave up 0 bases and J gave up 7 bases, with 15 bases separating them. The CDR3 spans 15 residues. Per the germline V gene, CDR1 is SGDLS and CDR2 is YYNGEE. As DNA, the CDR3 is TGTGCCAGCAGCGTAGCGGGTAATGAGTTTTATACGCAGTATTTT. Protein: CASSVAGNEFYTQYF. Looking up the rest from reference TRBV9 and TRBJ2-3 gives the full variable domain: DSGVTQTPKHLITATGQRVTLRCSPRSGDLSVYWYQQSLDQGLQFLIQYYNGEERAKGNILERFSAQQFPDLHSELNLSSLELGDSALYFCASSVAGNEFYTQYFGPGTRLTVL.

The chain carries TRBV19 and TRBJ1-5; D is uncertain. This CDR3 is 15 amino acids long. The germline V and J ends were trimmed by 3 bases and 1 base, with 10 bases remaining between them. Germline CDR1 and CDR2: LNHDA and SQIVND (reference sequence). CDR3 nucleotides: TGTGCCAGTAGTATCATAATCGCGAGCAATCAGCCCCAGCATTTT. Translation: CASSIIIASNQPQHF.